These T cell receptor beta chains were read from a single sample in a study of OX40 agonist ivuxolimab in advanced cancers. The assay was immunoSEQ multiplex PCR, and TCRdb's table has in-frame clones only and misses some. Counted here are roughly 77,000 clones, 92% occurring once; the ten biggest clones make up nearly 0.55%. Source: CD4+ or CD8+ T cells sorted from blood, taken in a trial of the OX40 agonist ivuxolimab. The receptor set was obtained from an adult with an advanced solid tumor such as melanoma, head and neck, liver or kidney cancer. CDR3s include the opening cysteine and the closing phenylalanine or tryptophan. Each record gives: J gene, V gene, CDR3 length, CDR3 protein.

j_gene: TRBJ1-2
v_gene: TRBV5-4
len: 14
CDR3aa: CASSSQQGGWRYTF

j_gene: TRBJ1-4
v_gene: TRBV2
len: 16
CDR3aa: CASSRTLDRTNEKLFF

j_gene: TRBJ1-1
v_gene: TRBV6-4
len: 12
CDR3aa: CASRNDRVEAFF

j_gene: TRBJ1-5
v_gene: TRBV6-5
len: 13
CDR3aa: CASSGDRAQPQHF

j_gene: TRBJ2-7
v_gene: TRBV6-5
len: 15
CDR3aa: CASSYASGGSYEQYF

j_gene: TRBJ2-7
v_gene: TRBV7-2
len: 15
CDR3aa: CASSLVGQGDYEQYF

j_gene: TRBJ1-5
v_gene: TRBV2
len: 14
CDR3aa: CASSRQSSNQPQHF

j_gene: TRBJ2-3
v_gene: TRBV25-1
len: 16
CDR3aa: CASIPLGSPDTDTQYF

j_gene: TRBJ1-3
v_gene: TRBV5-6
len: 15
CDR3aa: CASSLGLTSGNTIYF

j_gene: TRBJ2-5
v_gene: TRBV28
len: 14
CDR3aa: CASSLIGPQETQYF

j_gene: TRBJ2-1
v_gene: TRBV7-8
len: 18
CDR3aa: CASSPPYRLAGGKNEQFF

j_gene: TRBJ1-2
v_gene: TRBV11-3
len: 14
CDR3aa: CASSVARGGYGYTF

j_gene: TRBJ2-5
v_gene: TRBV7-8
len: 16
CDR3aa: CASSPPGVVFLETQYF

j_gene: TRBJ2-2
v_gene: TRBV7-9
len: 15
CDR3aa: CASSLLTGGAGELFF

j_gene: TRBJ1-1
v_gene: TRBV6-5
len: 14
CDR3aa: CASRIQGVNTEAFF

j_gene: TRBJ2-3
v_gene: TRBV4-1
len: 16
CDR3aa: CASSQAGLTRTDTQYF

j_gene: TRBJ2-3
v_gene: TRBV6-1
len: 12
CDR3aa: CASSEEGYTQYF

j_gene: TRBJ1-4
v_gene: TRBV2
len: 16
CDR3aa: CASTVLNRGGNEKLFF

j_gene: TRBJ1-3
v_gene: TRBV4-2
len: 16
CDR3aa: CASSAGQTYSGNTIYF

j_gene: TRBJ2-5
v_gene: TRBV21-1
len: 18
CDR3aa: CASSKVPSGTGSQETQYF

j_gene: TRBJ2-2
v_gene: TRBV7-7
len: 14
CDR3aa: CASSRLDRTGELFF

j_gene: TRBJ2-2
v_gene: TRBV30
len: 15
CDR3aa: CAWSAQRVSTGELFF

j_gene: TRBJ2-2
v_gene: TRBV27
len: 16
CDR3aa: CASSPGLAASTGELFF

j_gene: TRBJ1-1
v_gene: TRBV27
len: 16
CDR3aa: CASSLFRVGGSTEAFF

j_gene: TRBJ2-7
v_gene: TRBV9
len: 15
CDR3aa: CASSSGTNSPYEQYF

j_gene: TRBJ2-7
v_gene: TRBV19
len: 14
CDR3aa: CASSDQGHSYEQYF

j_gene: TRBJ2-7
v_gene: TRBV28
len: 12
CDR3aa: CASVVSEGEQYF

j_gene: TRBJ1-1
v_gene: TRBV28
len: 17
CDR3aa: CASLDPRGPRASTEAFF

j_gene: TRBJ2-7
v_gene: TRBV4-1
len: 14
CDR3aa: CASSQGLDVAEQYF

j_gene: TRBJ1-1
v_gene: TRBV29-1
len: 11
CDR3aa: CSVAHNTEAFF

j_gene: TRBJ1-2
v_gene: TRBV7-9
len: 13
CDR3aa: CASSLGGDRSDTF

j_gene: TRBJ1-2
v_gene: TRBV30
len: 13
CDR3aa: CAWSPFSDNGYTF

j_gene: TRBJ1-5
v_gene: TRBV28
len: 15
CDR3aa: CASSPGPNSNQPQHF

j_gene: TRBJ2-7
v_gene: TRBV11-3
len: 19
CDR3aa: CASNQKKGLAGPSSYEQYF

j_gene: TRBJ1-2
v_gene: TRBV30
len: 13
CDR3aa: CAWSGDRPYGYTF

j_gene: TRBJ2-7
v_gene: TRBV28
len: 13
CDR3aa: CASTESSPYEQYF

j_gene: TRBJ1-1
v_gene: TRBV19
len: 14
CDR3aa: CASRQGGLNTEAFF

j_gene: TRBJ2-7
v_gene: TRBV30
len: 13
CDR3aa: CAWRPGTSYEQYF

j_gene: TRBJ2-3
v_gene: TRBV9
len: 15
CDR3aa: CASSPRGSVSDTQYF

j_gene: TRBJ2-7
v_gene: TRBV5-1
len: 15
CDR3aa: CASSPPGLVNYEQYF

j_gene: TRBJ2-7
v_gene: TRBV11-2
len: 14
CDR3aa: CASSQDRQVYEQYF

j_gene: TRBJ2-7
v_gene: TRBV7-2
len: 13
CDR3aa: CASSSLGGGEQYF

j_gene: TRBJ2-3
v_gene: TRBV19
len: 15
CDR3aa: CASSIDSARADTQYF

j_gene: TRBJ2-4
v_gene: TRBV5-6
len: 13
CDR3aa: CASSLPAENIQYF

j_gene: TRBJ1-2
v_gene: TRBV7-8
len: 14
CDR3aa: CASSSRDGGEGYTF

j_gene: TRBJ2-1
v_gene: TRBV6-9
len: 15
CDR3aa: CASSNQWADYNEQFF

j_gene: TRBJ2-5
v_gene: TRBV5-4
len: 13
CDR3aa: CASSWDRGETQYF

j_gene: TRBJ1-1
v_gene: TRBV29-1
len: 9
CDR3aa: CSVDIEAFF

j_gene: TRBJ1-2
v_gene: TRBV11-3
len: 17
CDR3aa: CASSLALGTGAGGGYTF

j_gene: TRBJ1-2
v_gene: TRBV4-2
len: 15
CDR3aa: CASSLVNSDVYGYTF

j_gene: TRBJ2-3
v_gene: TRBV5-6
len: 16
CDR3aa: CASSLALDFRTDTQYF

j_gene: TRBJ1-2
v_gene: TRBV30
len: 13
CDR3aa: CAWSQGAGDGYTF

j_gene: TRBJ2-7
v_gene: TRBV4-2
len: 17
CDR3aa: CASSTRGGRSVSYEQYF

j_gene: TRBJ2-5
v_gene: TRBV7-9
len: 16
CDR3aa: CASSLGSRGRQETQYF